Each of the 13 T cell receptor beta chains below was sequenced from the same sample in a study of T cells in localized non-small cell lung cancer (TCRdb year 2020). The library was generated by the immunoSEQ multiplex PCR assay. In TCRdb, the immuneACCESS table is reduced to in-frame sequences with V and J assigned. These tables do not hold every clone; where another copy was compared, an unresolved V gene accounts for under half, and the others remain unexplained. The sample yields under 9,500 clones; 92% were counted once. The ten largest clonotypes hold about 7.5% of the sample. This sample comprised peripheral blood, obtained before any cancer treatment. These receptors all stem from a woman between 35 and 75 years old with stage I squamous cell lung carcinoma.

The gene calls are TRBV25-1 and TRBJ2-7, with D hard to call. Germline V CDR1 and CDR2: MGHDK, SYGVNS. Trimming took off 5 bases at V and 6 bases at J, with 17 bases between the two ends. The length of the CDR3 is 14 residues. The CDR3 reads CASSHGRLVGEQYF. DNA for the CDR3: TGTGCCAGCAGTCACGGCAGGCTCGTAGGCGAGCAGTACTTC.

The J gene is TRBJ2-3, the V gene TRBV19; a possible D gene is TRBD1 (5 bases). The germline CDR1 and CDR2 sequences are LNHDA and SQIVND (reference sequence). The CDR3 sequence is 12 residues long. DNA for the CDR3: TGTGCAGCAGGGTACATCACAGATACGCAGTATTTT. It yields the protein CAAGYITDTQYF. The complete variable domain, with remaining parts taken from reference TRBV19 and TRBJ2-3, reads DGGITQSPKYLFRKEGQNVTLSCEQNLNHDAMYWYRQDPGQGLRLIYYSQIVNDFQKGDIAEGYSVSREKKESFPLTVTSAQKNPTAFYLCAAGYITDTQYFGPGTRLTVL.

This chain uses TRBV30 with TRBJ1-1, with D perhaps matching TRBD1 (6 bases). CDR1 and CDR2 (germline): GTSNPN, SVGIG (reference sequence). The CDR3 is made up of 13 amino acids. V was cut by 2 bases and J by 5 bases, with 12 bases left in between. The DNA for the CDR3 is TGTGCCTGGAGTTCTGGGGGGCGGACTGAAGCTTTCTTT. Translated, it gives CAWSSGGRTEAFF. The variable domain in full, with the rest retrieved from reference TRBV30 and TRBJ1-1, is SQTIHQWPATLVQPVGSPLSLECTVEGTSNPNLYWYRQAAGRGLQLLFYSVGIGQISSEVPQNLSASRPQDRQFILSSKKLLLSDSGFYLCAWSSGGRTEAFFGQGTRLTVV.

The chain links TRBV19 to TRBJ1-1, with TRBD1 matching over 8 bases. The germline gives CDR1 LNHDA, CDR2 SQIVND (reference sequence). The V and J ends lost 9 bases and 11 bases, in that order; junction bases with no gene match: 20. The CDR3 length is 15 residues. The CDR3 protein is CASRLTSDRDVGAFF. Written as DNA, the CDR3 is TGTGCCAGCCGTCTTACCTCGGACAGGGACGTTGGGGCTTTCTTT.

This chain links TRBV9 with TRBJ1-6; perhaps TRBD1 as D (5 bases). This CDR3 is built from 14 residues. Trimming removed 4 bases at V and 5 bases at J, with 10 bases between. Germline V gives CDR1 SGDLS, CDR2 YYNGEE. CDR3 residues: CASSLRGNNSPLHF. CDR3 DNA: TGTGCCAGCAGCTTGAGGGGTAATAATTCACCCCTCCACTTT.

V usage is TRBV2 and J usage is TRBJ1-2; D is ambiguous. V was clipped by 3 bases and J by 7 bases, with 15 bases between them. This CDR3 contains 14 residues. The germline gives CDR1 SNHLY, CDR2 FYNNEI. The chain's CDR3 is CASSEEVAIGGYTF. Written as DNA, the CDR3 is TGTGCCAGCAGTGAGGAGGTGGCGATTGGTGGCTACACCTTC.

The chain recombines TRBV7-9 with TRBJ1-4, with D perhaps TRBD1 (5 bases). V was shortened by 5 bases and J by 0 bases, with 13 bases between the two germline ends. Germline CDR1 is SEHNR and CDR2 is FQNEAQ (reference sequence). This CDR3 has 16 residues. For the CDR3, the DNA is TGTGCCAGCAGCCCACCTCGGGACCCAACTAATGAAAAACTGTTTTTT. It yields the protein CASSPPRDPTNEKLFF.

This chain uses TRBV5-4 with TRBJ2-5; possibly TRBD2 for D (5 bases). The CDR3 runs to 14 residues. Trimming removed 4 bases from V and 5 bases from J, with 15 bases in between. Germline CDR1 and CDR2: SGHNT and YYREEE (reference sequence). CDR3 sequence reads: CASSHPAGEETQYF. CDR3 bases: TGTGCCAGCAGCCACCCGGCCGGGGAGGAGACCCAGTACTTC.

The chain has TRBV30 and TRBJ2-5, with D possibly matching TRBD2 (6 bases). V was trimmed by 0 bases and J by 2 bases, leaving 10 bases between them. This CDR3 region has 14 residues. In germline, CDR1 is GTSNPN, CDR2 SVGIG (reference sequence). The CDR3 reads CAWSVFGGQETQYF. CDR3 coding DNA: TGTGCCTGGAGTGTCTTCGGGGGACAAGAGACCCAGTACTTC.

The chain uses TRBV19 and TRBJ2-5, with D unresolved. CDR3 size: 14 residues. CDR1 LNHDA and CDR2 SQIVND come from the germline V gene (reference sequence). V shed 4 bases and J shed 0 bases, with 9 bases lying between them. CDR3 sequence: CASSTGGYQETQYF. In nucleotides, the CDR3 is TGTGCCAGTAGTACGGGCGGTTACCAAGAGACCCAGTACTTC.

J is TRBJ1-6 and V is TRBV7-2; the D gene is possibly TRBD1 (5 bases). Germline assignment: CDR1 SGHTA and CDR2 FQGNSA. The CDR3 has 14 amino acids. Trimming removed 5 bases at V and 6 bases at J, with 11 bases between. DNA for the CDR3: TGTGCCAGCAGCCCACAGGCTAGTAATTCACCCCTCCACTTT. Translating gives CASSPQASNSPLHF.

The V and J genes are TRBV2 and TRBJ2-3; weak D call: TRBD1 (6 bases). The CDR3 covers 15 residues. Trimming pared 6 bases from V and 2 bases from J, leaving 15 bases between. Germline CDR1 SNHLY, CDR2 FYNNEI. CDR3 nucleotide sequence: TGTGCCAGCAGGATAGCAGGGGCCCTCACAGATACGCAGTATTTT. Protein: CASRIAGALTDTQYF.

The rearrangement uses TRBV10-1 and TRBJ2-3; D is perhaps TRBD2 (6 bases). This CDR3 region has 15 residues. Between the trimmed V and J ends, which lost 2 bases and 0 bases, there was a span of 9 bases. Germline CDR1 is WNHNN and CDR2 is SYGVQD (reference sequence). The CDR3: CASSEGDFSTDTQYF. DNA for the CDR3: TGCGCCAGCAGTGAGGGGGACTTCAGCACAGATACGCAGTATTTT.